This T cell receptor (beta chain) was identified during a study of cytomegalovirus exposure and HLA in healthy donors. Study findings and constraints: The authors enumerated 150 to 200 TCR beta chains as linked to cytomegalovirus. In vitro confirmation showed three CMV-associated chains to be CMV antigen specific. Within the approximately 130 validation repertoires, first-cohort TCR clusters tended to co-occur, according to a later analysis.

Details on this clone: Its specificity is unknown.

TCRdb's table, derived via immunoSEQ multiplex PCR, lists solely in-frame clones and lacks some. The table has some 69,000 clones, around 97% seen once; the top ten hold over 2%. This CDR3 has 14 residues. V lost 5 bases, J lost 0 bases, and 11 bases lay in between. Germline V gives CDR1 MDHEN, CDR2 SYDVKM. This chain links TRBV28 with TRBJ2-7; TRBD2 might be the D (6 bases). This TCR derives from a man between 18 and 29 years old in good health and CMV-seronegative. The sample was PBMCs. The CDR3 DNA reads TGTGCCAGCAGTCTTCAGCGGGTCTCCTACGAGCAGTACTTC. It yields the protein CASSLQRVSYEQYF.